These T cell receptor beta chains were read from a single sample in a study of early T cells in non-severe SARS-CoV-2 infection. TCRdb re-called the 5' RACE reads through MiXCR, storing one row per CDR3 protein. In the table there are about 48,000 distinct CDR3 sequences, around 10% of which are singletons. Sequenced input: whole blood. The receptor set was obtained from an adult who was a healthcare worker with PCR-confirmed SARS-CoV-2 infection or an uninfected control (not recorded which). Each CDR3 is given with its conserved first and last residue. Fields, in order: J gene, V gene, clone size, D gene, CDR3 DNA, CDR3 protein. The D gene is left open where the match is weak. The size entry is marked missing in some rows and otherwise reads once, few, many or a size class.

TRBJ2-3 TRBV3-1 many - TGTGCCAGCAGCCAAAACAGCTGGAATACGCAGTATTTT CASSQNSWNTQYF
TRBJ2-7 TRBV24-1 few - TGTGCCACCAGTGATGGGGGCGTCTACGAGCAGTACTTC CATSDGGVYEQYF
TRBJ2-6 TRBV6-1 many - TGTGCCAGCAGTGAAGGGTACTCTGGGGCCAACGTCCTGACTTTC CASSEGYSGANVLTF
TRBJ2-3 TRBV29-1 many - TGCAGCGTACAGTCGGGGACAGATACGCAGTATTTT CSVQSGTDTQYF
TRBJ2-7 TRBV12-3/TRBV12-4 many - TGTGCCAGCCCGAAAGCGGGCCCCTACGAGCAGTACTTC CASPKAGPYEQYF
TRBJ2-2 TRBV13 - TRBD1 TGTGCCAGCAGCTCAGGGGGCTGGAACACCGGGGAGCTGTTTTTT CASSSGGWNTGELFF
TRBJ1-4 TRBV28 - TRBD1 TGTGCCAGCAGTTTCCGTGGCACAGGGGGAGAAAAACTGTTTTTT CASSFRGTGGEKLFF
TRBJ2-2 TRBV11-2 - - TGTGCCAGCAGCTCTATAGGGGGGGAGCTGTTTTTT CASSSIGGELFF
TRBJ2-7 TRBV20-1 many - TGCAGTGCTAGAGATCGGGAAGGGGGGAGGTACGAGCAGTACTTC CSARDREGGRYEQYF
TRBJ2-1 TRBV27 - - TGTGCCAGCAGTGTAGATTCTCAGGGGCAGTTCTTC CASSVDSQGQFF
TRBJ1-6 TRBV3-1 - TRBD1 TGTGCCAGCAGCTACGGGACAGGGGACTCACCCCTCCACTTT CASSYGTGDSPLHF
TRBJ2-7 TRBV18 many TRBD1 TGTGCCAGCTCCGACAGGGAGTCCTACGAGCAGTACTTC CASSDRESYEQYF
TRBJ2-6 TRBV7-2 - - TGTGCCAGCAGCTTAGATCGGGCACACTCTGGGGCCAACGTCCTGACTTTC CASSLDRAHSGANVLTF
TRBJ1-5 TRBV7-8 many - TGTGCCAGCAGCTTAAAGCCAGGGCCCAACAATCAGCCCCAGCATTTT CASSLKPGPNNQPQHF
TRBJ1-1 TRBV28 - - TGTGCCAGTGGAGGAGGGGTAGAGGTGAACACTGAAGCTTTCTTT CASGGGVEVNTEAFF
TRBJ1-2 TRBV5-5 - - TGTGCCAGCAGCAACGGCCCAGGGCCACAAGGCTACACCTTC CASSNGPGPQGYTF
TRBJ2-3 TRBV20-1 - - TGCAGTGCTAGAGATACTTCTGGAAGCACAGATACGCAGTATTTT CSARDTSGSTDTQYF
TRBJ1-2 TRBV12-3/TRBV12-4 few - TGTGCCAGCAGCACCACCGGGAGTAACTATGGCTACACCTTC CASSTTGSNYGYTF
TRBJ2-1 TRBV12-3/TRBV12-4 - TRBD2 TGTGCCAGCAGTCCCCAACTAGCGGTCGATGAGCAGTTCTTC CASSPQLAVDEQFF
TRBJ2-1 TRBV20-1 few TRBD2 TGCAGTGCTAGAGATCGAGCGGGAGAGTACAATGAGCAGTTCTTC CSARDRAGEYNEQFF
TRBJ1-2 TRBV6-5 few - TGTGCCAGCAGGGAACGGGAGTGGGGATATGGCTACACCTTC CASREREWGYGYTF
TRBJ2-1 TRBV27 many - TGTGCCAGCACTTTAGGATCGTTTACCAATGAGCAGTTCTTC CASTLGSFTNEQFF
TRBJ1-3 TRBV12-2 few - TGTGCAAGTCGCTTGGCTAAGCTGAGCTCTGGAAACACCATATATTTT CASRLAKLSSGNTIYF
TRBJ2-1 TRBV7-9 few TRBD1 TGTGCCAGCACGGCAGGGGGCTCGAATGAGCAGTTCTTC CASTAGGSNEQFF
TRBJ1-6 TRBV30 many TRBD1 TGTGCCTGGAAGGGGACAGGGGATTCACCCCTCCATTTT CAWKGTGDSPLHF
TRBJ2-1 TRBV14 - TRBD2 TGTGCCAGCAGCTCTCTAGCGGGAGGGCCGGGGGAGCAGTTCTTC CASSSLAGGPGEQFF
TRBJ2-5 TRBV28 - - TGTGCCAGCAGAAGGACAGCACGGGAGACCCAGTACTTC CASRRTARETQYF
TRBJ2-1 TRBV7-3 many TRBD1 TGTGCCAGCAGCTCCCGACAGGGTGTAGACAATGAGCAGTTCTTC CASSSRQGVDNEQFF
TRBJ2-3 TRBV5-4 - TRBD1 TGTGCCAGCAGCCCCGACAGGGGGTACACAGATACGCAGTATTTT CASSPDRGYTDTQYF
TRBJ2-1 TRBV5-4 - TRBD2 TGTGCCAGCAGCCCCCAGGGCGGGAGCGGGTACAATGAGCAGTTCTTC CASSPQGGSGYNEQFF
TRBJ1-4 TRBV7-8 - - TGTGCCAGCAGCGCTGACTGGCGGTTCACCTCAACTAATGAAAAACTGTTTTTT CASSADWRFTSTNEKLFF
TRBJ2-1 TRBV7-9 - - TGTGCCAGCAGCTTAGCTGGGACGGCCTACAATGAGCAGTTCTTC CASSLAGTAYNEQFF
TRBJ2-1 TRBV28 - - TGTGCCAGCAGTTTAGTCCGGACCTACAATGAGCAGTTCTTC CASSLVRTYNEQFF
TRBJ2-6 TRBV4-1 - TRBD1 TGCGCCAGCAGCCAAGGACAGGGGGATGGGGCCAACGTCCTGACTTTC CASSQGQGDGANVLTF
TRBJ1-4 TRBV7-6 - - TGTGCCAGCACTCCCGCCGCGGGGGCAACTAATGAAAAACTGTTTTTT CASTPAAGATNEKLFF
TRBJ1-2 TRBV6-6 many - TGTGCCAGCAGTTACTCAGGGAGCCTCTATGGCTACACCTTC CASSYSGSLYGYTF
TRBJ2-3 TRBV11-2 many - TGTGCCAGCAGCCCTGGCGGGGAGCAAACGCAGTATTTT CASSPGGEQTQYF
TRBJ1-1 TRBV15 many - TGTGCCACCAGCACTTCCACTGGCGGGAGAAGGAACACTGAAGCTTTCTTT CATSTSTGGRRNTEAFF
TRBJ2-1 TRBV12-3/TRBV12-4 many TRBD2 TGTGCCAGCAGTTTCTGGACTAGCGGGAGCAATGAGCAGTTCTTC CASSFWTSGSNEQFF
TRBJ1-5 TRBV12-3/TRBV12-4 - - TGTGCCAGCAGCCGCACAAGGGGCAATCAGCCCCAGCATTTT CASSRTRGNQPQHF